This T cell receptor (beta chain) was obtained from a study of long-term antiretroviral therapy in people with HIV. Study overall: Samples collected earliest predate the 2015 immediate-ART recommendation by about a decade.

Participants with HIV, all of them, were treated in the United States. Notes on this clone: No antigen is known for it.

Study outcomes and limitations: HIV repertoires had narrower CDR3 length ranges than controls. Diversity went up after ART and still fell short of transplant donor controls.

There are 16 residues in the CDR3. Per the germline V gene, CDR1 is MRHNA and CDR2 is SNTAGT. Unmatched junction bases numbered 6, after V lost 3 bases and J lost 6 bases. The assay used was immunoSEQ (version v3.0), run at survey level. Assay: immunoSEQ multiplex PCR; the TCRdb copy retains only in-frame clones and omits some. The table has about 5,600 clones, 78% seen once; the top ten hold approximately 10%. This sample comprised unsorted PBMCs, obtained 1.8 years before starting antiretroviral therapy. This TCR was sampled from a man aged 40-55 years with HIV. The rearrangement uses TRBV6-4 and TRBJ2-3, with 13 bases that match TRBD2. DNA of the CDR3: TGTGCCAGCAGTGAAGGGACTAGCGGGACCTTGGATACGCAGTATTTT. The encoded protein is CASSEGTSGTLDTQYF.